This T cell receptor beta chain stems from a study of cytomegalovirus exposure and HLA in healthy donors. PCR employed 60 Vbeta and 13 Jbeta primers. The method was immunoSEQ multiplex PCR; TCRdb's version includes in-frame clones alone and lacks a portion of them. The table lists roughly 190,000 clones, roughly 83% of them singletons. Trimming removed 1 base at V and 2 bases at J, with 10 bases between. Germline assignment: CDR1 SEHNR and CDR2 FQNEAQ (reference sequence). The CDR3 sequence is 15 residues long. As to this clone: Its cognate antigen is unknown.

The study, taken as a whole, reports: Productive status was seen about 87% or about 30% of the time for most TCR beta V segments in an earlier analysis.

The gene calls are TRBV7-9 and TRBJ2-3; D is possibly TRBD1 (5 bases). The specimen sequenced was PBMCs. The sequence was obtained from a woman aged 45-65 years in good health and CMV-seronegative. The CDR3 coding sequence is TGTGCCAGCAGCTTAGGGCCGGACACCACAGATACGCAGTATTTT. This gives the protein CASSLGPDTTDTQYF.